Listed here are 5 T cell receptor beta chains from one sample, sequenced in a study of control samples from healthy donors and cancer patients. TCRdb keeps only in-frame clones here, not all; method: immunoSEQ multiplex PCR. The sample gives about 120,000 clones, about 91% of which show up once; around 3.4% is in the top ten. The sample consisted of blood. These receptors all come from a man between 40 and 49 years old in good health.

This sequence joins TRBV3-1 (or the pseudogene TRBV3-2) and TRBJ1-5, with D unclear. This CDR3 is built from 14 residues. Germline V gene sequence: CDR1 LGHDT, CDR2 YNNKEL (reference sequence). Trimming removed 2 bases from V and 1 base from J, with 6 bases in between. In nucleotides, the CDR3 is TGTGCCAGCAGCCAAAGGGAGAGCAATCAGCCCCAGCATTTT. Amino acid sequence: CASSQRESNQPQHF.

V usage is TRBV4-1 and J usage is TRBJ1-2; TRBD1 matches at 7 bases. With V trimmed by 0 bases and J by 1 base, 5 bases remained unmatched. The V gene's germline CDR1 is MGHRA and CDR2 YSYEKL. The length of the CDR3 is 16 residues. The CDR3 bases are TGCGCCAGCAGCCAAGAAGAGGGGGCTAATAACTATGGCTACACCTTC. It codes for CASSQEEGANNYGYTF.

This clone was recorded only once. The J gene is TRBJ2-7, the V gene TRBV4-1, with TRBD2 as a possible D gene (5 bases). The CDR3 runs 15 residues. V was cut by 4 bases and J by 2 bases, with 15 bases left in between. The germline gives CDR1 MGHRA, CDR2 YSYEKL. In DNA, the CDR3 is TGCGCCAGCAGCCGGGGAACGGGGTGGGCCTACGAGCAGTACTTC. It translates to CASSRGTGWAYEQYF.

The chain couples TRBV6-5 to TRBJ1-1; possible D gene TRBD1, 5 bases. There are 13 residues in the CDR3. The V gene's germline CDR1 is MNHEY and CDR2 SVGAGI. The ends were cut back, 2 bases at V and 10 bases at J, with 14 bases in the middle. CDR3 bases: TGTGCCAGCAGTTACAGACAGCCTGGAGGAGCTTTCTTT. Residues: CASSYRQPGGAFF.

Worth noting for this clone: This sample includes further DNA sequences coding for the same CDR3. The rearrangement links TRBV27 to TRBJ1-5, with no clear D. Trimming pared 2 bases from V and 1 base from J, leaving 9 bases between. From germline, CDR1 is MNHEY and CDR2 SMNVEV (reference sequence). The CDR3 spans 15 residues. The CDR3 reads CASSLKAGSNQPQHF. The CDR3 DNA reads as TGTGCCAGCAGTTTAAAGGCCGGGAGCAATCAGCCCCAGCATTTT.